The clone carrying this TCR beta chain showed up just a few times. Its target is not known. The data were obtained in a study of cytomegalovirus exposure and HLA in healthy donors. Points from the study as a whole: Generally TCR sequences proved uncommon, though certain public TCRs appeared in numerous donors. When a later analysis was performed, an Asian-associated ancestry cluster reportedly had fewer N-insertions than the roughly 640-donor mean.

J gave up 5 bases and V 5 bases, and 8 bases lay outside the gene matches. CDR3 size: 15 residues. From germline, CDR1 is SGHAT and CDR2 FQDESV (reference sequence). Primers: 60 Vbeta forward and 13 Jbeta reverse. The table came from immunoSEQ multiplex PCR; TCRdb's copy has only in-frame clones and leaves some out. This sample carries roughly 200,000 clones, under 9.5% of them seen once, and the ten largest clones take over 1%. The sequenced material came from PBMCs. The genes are TRBV11-1 and TRBJ2-3; 9 positions match TRBD1. The TCR originated in a woman in her 30s in good health and CMV-seropositive. CDR3 amino acids: CASSRQGGRKDTQYF. The CDR3 nucleotides read TGTGCCAGCAGCCGACAGGGGGGTCGAAAAGATACGCAGTATTTT.